The subject of this entry is one T cell receptor (beta chain). No antigen is known for it. The data originate from a study of T cell repertoires and HLA-DP antigens. As for the study in general: Average DNA input: roughly 230 ng for CD137+CD4+ sorts, around 1,300 ng pre-culture.

CDR3 length equals 17 residues. CDR1 and CDR2 (germline): LNHNV, YYDKDF (reference sequence). Trimming left V 0 bases short and J 0 bases short, with 15 bases between. Each pre-culture CD4+ sample aimed for hundreds of thousands of T cell genomes at deep resolution. Clones were read by immunoSEQ multiplex PCR, and TCRdb kept only the in-frame ones, dropping some. The data contain approximately 90,000 clones, approximately 86% of them singletons. Study-wide results and caveats: Against one allele, clones undetected before culture averaged roughly 38%; against the other, roughly 51%.

Average purity of the negatively selected CD4+ T cells was just under 98%. The chain is built from TRBV15 and TRBJ2-7, with D possibly matching TRBD2 (6 bases). Sequenced input: CD4+ T cells from PBMCs. The TCR comes from a man aged 50-59 years in good health and CMV-seronegative. The CDR3 sequence is CATSRDLTSMSSYEQYF. CDR3 bases: TGTGCCACCAGCAGAGATTTAACTAGCATGAGCTCCTACGAGCAGTACTTC.